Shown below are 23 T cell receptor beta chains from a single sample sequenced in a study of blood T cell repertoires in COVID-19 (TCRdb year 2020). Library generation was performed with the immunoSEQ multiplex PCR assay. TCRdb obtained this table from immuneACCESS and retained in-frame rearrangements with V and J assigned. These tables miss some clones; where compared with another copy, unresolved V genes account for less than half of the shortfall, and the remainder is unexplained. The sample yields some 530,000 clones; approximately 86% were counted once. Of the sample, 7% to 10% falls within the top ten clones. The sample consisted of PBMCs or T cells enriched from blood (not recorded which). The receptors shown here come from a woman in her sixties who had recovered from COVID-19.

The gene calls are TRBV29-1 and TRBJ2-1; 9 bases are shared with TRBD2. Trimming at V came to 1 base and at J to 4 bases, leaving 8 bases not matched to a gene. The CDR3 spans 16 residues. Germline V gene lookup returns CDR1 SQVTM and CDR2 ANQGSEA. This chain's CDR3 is CSVEALIAGVYNEQFF. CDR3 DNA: TGCAGCGTTGAAGCCCTTATAGCGGGGGTTTACAATGAGCAGTTCTTC.

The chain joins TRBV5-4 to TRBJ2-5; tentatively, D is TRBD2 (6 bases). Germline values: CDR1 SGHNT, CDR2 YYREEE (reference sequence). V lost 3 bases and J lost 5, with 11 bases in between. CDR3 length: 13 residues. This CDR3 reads CASSSGGVETQYF. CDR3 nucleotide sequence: TGTGCCAGCAGCTCCGGCGGGGTTGAGACCCAGTACTTC.

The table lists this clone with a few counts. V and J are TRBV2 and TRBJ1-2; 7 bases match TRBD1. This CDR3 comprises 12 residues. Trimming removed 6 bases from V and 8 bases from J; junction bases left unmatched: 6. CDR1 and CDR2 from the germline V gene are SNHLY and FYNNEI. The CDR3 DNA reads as TGTGCCAGCAGCACAGGGGTCGGGGGCTACACCTTC. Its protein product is CASSTGVGGYTF.

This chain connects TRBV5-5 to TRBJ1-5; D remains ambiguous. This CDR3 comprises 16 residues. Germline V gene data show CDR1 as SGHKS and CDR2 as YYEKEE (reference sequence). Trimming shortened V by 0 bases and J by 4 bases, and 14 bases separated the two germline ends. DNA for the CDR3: TGTGCCAGCAGCTTGGAGGGAGGCCCGGTGAATCAGCCCCAGCATTTT. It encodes CASSLEGGPVNQPQHF. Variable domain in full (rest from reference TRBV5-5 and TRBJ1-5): DAGVTQSPTHLIKTRGQQVTLRCSPISGHKSVSWYQQVLGQGPQFIFQYYEKEERGRGNFPDRFSARQFPNYSSELNVNALLLGDSALYLCASSLEGGPVNQPQHFGDGTRLSIL.

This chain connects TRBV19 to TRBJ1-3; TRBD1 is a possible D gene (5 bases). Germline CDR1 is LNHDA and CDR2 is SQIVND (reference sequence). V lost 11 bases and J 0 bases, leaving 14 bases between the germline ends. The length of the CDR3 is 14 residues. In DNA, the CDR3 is TGTGCCGCACACCGCGGGGGCTCTGGAAACACCATATATTTT. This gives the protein CAAHRGGSGNTIYF.

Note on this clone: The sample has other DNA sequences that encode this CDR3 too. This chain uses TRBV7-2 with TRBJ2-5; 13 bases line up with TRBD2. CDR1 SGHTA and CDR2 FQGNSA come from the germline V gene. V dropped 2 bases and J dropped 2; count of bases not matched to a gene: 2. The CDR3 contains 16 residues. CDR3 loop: CASSLRLAGGQETQYF. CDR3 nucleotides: TGTGCCAGCAGCTTAAGACTAGCGGGGGGTCAAGAGACCCAGTACTTC.

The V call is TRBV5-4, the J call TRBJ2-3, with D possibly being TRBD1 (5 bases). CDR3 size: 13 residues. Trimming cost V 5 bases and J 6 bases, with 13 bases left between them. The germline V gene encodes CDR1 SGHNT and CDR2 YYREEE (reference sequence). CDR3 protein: CASRISGIDTQYF. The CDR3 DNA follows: TGTGCCAGCAGGATATCAGGGATCGATACGCAGTATTTT.

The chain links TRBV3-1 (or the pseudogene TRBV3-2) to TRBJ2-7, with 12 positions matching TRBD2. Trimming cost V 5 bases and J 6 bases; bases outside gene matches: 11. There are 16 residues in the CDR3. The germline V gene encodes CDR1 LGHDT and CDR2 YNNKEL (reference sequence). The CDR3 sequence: CASSIGLAGLRGEQYF. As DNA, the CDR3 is TGTGCCAGCAGCATCGGACTAGCGGGGCTACGTGGCGAGCAGTACTTC.

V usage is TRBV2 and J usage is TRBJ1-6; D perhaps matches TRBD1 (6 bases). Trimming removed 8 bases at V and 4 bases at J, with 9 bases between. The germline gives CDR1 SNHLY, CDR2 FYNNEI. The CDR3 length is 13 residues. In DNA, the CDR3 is TGTGCCAGCTGGGACAATTATAATTCACCCCTCCACTTT. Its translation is CASWDNYNSPLHF.

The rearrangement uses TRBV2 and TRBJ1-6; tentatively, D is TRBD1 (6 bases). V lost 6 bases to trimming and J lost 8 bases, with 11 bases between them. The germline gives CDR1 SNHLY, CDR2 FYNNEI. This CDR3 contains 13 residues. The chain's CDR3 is CASRQGTDSPLHF. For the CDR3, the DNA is TGTGCCAGCAGACAGGGAACGGATTCACCCCTCCACTTT. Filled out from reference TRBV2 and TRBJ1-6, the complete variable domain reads EPEVTQTPSHQVTQMGQEVILRCVPISNHLYFYWYRQILGQKVEFLVSFYNNEISEKSEIFDDQFSVERPDGSNFTLKIRSTKLEDSAMYFCASRQGTDSPLHFGNGTRLTVT.

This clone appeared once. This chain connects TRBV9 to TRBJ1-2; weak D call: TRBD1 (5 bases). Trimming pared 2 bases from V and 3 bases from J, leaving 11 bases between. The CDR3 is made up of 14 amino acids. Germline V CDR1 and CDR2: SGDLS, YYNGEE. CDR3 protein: CASSVSTAHYGYTF. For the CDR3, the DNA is TGTGCCAGCAGCGTGTCGACAGCTCACTATGGCTACACCTTC.

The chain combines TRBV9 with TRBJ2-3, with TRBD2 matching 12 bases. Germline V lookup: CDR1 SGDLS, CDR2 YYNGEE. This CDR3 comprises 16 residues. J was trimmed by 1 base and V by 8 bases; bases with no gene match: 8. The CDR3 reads CASQPWTSGGTDTQYF. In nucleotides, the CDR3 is TGTGCCAGTCAACCTTGGACTAGCGGGGGCACAGATACGCAGTATTTT.

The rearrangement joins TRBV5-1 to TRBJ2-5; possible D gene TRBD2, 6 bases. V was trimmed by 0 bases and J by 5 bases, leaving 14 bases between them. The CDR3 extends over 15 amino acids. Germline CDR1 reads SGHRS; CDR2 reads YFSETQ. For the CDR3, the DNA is TGCGCCAGCAGCTTGGGCGGGGCAGGTCGGGAGACCCAGTACTTC. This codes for CASSLGGAGRETQYF.

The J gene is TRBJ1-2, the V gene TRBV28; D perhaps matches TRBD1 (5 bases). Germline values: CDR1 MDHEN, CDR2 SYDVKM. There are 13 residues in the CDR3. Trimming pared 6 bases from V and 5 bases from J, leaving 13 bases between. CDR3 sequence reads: CASRPGTLYGYTF. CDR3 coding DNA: TGTGCCAGCAGACCCGGGACTCTATATGGCTACACCTTC.

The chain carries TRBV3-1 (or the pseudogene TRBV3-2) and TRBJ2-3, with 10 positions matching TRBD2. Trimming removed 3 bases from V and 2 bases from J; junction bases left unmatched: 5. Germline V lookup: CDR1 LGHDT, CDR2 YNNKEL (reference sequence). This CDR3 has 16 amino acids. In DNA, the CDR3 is TGTGCCAGCAGCCATCCTAGCGGGGGTCTCACAGATACGCAGTATTTT. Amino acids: CASSHPSGGLTDTQYF.

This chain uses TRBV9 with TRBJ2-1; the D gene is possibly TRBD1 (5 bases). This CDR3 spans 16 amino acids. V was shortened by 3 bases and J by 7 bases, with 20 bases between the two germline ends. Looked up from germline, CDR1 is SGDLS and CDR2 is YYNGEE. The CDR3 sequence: CASSAERQGLGNEQFF. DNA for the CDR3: TGTGCCAGCAGCGCCGAGAGGCAGGGTTTGGGTAATGAGCAGTTCTTC.

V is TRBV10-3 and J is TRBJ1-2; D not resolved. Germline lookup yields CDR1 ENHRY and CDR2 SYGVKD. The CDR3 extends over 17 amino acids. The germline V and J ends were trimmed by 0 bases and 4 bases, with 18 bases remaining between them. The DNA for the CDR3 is TGTGCCATCAGTGAGTCGTATGAGGCAGAGGGAAGCTATGGCTACACCTTC. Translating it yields CAISESYEAEGSYGYTF.

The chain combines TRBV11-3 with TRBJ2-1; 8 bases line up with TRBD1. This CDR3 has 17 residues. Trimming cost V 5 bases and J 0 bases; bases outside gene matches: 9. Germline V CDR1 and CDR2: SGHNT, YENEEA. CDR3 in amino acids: CASSNAWDRSSYNEQFF. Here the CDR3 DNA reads TGTGCCAGCAGCAACGCCTGGGACAGGAGCTCCTACAATGAGCAGTTCTTC.

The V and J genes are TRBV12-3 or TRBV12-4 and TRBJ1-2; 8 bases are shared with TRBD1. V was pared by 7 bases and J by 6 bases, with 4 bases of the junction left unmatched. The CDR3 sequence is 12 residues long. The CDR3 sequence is CASTRQGNGYTF. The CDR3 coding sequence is TGTGCCAGCACGCGACAGGGGAATGGCTACACCTTC.

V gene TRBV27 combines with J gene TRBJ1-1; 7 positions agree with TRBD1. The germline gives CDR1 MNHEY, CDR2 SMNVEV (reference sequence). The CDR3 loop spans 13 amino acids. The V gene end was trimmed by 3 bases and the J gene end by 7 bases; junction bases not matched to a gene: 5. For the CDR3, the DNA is TGTGCCAGCAGTTTCTCGAGGGACAGTGAAGCTTTCTTT. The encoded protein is CASSFSRDSEAFF.

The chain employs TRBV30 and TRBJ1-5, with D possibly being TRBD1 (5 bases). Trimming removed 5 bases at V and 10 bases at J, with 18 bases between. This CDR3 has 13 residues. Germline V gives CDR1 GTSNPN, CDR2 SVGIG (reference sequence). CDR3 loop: CAWGQVGGDPQHF. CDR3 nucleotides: TGTGCCTGGGGGCAGGTTGGGGGGGACCCCCAGCATTTT.

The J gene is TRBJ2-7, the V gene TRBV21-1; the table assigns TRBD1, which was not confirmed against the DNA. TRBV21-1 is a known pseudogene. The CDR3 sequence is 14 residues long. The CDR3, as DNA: TGTGCCAGCAGCAAAAACGCACAGCCCTACGAGCAGTACGTC. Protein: CASSKNAQPYEQYV.

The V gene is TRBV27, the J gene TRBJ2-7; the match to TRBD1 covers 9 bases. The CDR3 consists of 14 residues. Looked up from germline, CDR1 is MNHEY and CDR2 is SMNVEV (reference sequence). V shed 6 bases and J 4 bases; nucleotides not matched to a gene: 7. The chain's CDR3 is CASSLGQGGYEQYF. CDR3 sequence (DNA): TGTGCCAGCAGCCTGGGACAGGGTGGGTACGAGCAGTACTTC.